This T cell receptor beta chain stems from a study of shared clonotypes between healthy human individuals. The data were produced by immunoSEQ multiplex PCR, yet TCRdb's version contains in-frame clones alone and is incomplete. The table has around 510,000 clones, 95% to 96% seen once; the top ten hold about 0.064%. Adults of Caucasian background living in Nashville, Tennessee made up all donors. Investigators divided CD4+ cells into CD45RA+ naive and CD45RA-negative memory subsets. Remarks on this clone: The antigen remains unidentified.

General study points: The expectation was that sequencing depth would affect clonotype sharing among donors. Generation probabilities of non-shared clonotypes were lower (relative to those shared by all four donors).

The CDR3 totals 14 residues. V was shortened by 5 bases and J by 1 base, with 11 bases between the two germline ends. In germline, CDR1 is SEHNR, CDR2 FQNEAQ (reference sequence). The chain joins TRBV7-9 to TRBJ1-1, with a weak D call TRBD1 (6 bases). This receptor was taken from a woman aged 30 to 39 in good health. Sample: naive CD4+ T cells sorted from blood. Subset described: CD45RA+ positively selected. CDR3 amino acids: CASSLGQPNTEAFF. The CDR3 DNA is TGTGCCAGCAGCCTAGGACAGCCGAACACTGAAGCTTTCTTT.